The 10 T cell receptor beta chains below all came from one sample that was sequenced in a study of cytomegalovirus exposure and HLA in healthy donors. The PCR was carried out with 60 Vbeta primers and 13 Jbeta primers. Assay used: immunoSEQ multiplex PCR; TCRdb lists only in-frame clones, some missing. The sample yields about 190,000 clones, 81% seen once. Sequenced: PBMCs. The receptors derive from a man younger than 30 in good health and CMV-seronegative.

This chain joins TRBV5-1 and TRBJ2-3; 10 nucleotides align to TRBD2. The CDR3 is 15 residues long. V lost 0 bases and J lost 5; bases outside the gene matches: 3. CDR1 is SGHRS, CDR2 YFSETQ, per germline. CDR3 coding DNA: TGCGCCAGCAGCTTGGTGGGACTAGCGAGAGATACGCAGTATTTT. This gives the protein CASSLVGLARDTQYF.

The V and J genes are TRBV15 and TRBJ1-4; D call uncertain. Germline V lookup: CDR1 LNHNV, CDR2 YYDKDF (reference sequence). V was clipped by 0 bases and J by 4 bases, with 6 bases between them. The CDR3 totals 14 residues. CDR3 sequence reads: CATSRDRLNEKLFF. For the CDR3, the DNA is TGTGCCACCAGCAGAGATCGACTTAATGAAAAACTGTTTTTT.

This chain links TRBV7-9 with TRBJ1-1; no clear D gene. V was cut by 5 bases and J by 4 bases, with 5 bases left in between. Germline V gene data show CDR1 as SEHNR and CDR2 as FQNEAQ (reference sequence). The CDR3 is 11 amino acids. The DNA for the CDR3 is TGTGCCAGCAGCCCCTCCACTGAAGCTTTCTTT. It translates to CASSPSTEAFF.

The chain combines TRBV19 with TRBJ1-1; TRBD1 is a possible D gene (6 bases). CDR1 is LNHDA and CDR2 is SQIVND in the germline V gene (reference sequence). The CDR3 is made up of 13 amino acids. The V end was cut by 7 bases, the J end by 1 base, with 10 bases between. The CDR3 loop reads CASTTTGNTEAFF. CDR3 coding DNA: TGTGCCAGTACCACGACAGGGAACACTGAAGCTTTCTTT.

The chain is built from TRBV15 and TRBJ1-6; 7 bases align to TRBD1. The CDR3 spans 14 residues. The V gene end was trimmed by 7 bases and the J gene end by 5 bases; junction bases not matched to a gene: 5. Per germline, CDR1 LNHNV and CDR2 YYDKDF (reference sequence). CDR3 sequence reads: CATTAGQNNSPLHF. CDR3 DNA: TGTGCCACCACCGCGGGACAGAATAATTCACCCCTCCACTTT.

The J gene is TRBJ2-7, the V gene TRBV11-2; TRBD1 agrees at 7 bases. V lost 5 bases to trimming and J lost 3 bases; unmatched junction nucleotides: 13. Germline-derived CDR1 and CDR2 are SGHAT and FQNNGV. This CDR3 is built from 16 residues. CDR3 sequence reads: CASSPSRGQMSYEQYF. The CDR3 DNA sequence: TGTGCCAGCAGCCCGAGTCGGGGACAGATGAGCTACGAGCAGTACTTC. The variable domain in full, completed from reference TRBV11-2 and TRBJ2-7, reads EAGVAQSPRYKIIEKRQSVAFWCNPISGHATLYWYQQILGQGPKLLIQFQNNGVVDDSQLPKDRFSAERLKGVDSTLKIQPAKLEDSAVYLCASSPSRGQMSYEQYFGPGTRLTVT.

The V call is TRBV9, the J call TRBJ2-7; no clear D gene. TRBJ2-5 explains the end of the DNA better; the J call may be wrong. The CDR3 totals 13 residues. In germline, CDR1 is SGDLS, CDR2 YYNGEE. DNA for the CDR3: TGTGCCAGCAGCGTTGACTCCCAAGAGACCCAGTACTTC. This codes for CASSVDSQETQYF.

The chain carries TRBV6-5 and TRBJ2-7; D might be TRBD2 (5 bases). V shed 6 bases and J shed 2 bases, with 11 bases lying between them. Germline CDR1 reads MNHEY; CDR2 reads SVGAGI. The CDR3 is 13 amino acids. In DNA form, the CDR3 reads TGTGCCAGCAGACGTAGCGAAACCTACGAGCAGTACTTC. Residues: CASRRSETYEQYF.

This clone has more than one count but fewer than ten. The chain joins TRBV4-3 to TRBJ2-2; unclear D gene. V lost 1 base to trimming and J lost 6 bases, with 6 bases between them. The CDR3 runs 13 residues. Germline CDR1 is LGHNA and CDR2 is YSLEER. CDR3 sequence: CASSQVGAGELFF. The CDR3 region has the DNA TGCGCCAGCAGCCAAGTGGGCGCCGGGGAGCTGTTTTTT.

This clone was observed a single time. This chain uses TRBV7-9 with TRBJ1-4; D is perhaps TRBD1 (6 bases). The V end was cut by 5 bases, the J end by 5 bases, with 15 bases between. Germline V gene sequence: CDR1 SEHNR, CDR2 FQNEAQ (reference sequence). This CDR3 contains 15 residues. The CDR3 loop reads CASSKQQGWNEKLFF. CDR3 coding DNA: TGTGCCAGCAGCAAACAACAGGGTTGGAATGAAAAACTGTTTTTT.